The 10 T cell receptor beta chains below come from one sample, sequenced in a study of blood T cell repertoires in COVID-19. Assay: immunoSEQ multiplex PCR; the TCRdb copy retains only in-frame clones and omits some. The sample comprises hundreds of thousands of clones, 85% to 90% of which are singletons, and approximately 1% rests with the top ten. Sequences were obtained from PBMCs or T cells enriched from blood (not recorded which). Receptor source: a man between 18 and 29 years old who had recovered from COVID-19.

This rearrangement joins TRBV19 to TRBJ1-2, with 8 nucleotides matching TRBD1. Germline V gene lookup returns CDR1 LNHDA and CDR2 SQIVND (reference sequence). V was clipped by 6 bases and J by 0 bases; unmatched bases: 6. The CDR3 extends over 15 amino acids. The CDR3, as DNA: TGTGCCAGTAGCTTCGGACAGGGAGCTAACTATGGCTACACCTTC. Translated: CASSFGQGANYGYTF.

The chain joins TRBV10-2 to TRBJ1-1, with TRBD1 matching over 8 bases. The V gene's germline CDR1 is WSHSY and CDR2 SAAADI. J was trimmed by 3 bases and V by 4 bases; bases with no gene match: 7. The CDR3 contains 15 residues. CDR3 loop: CASSGPHRGDTEAFF. The CDR3 coding sequence is TGCGCCAGCAGTGGGCCGCACAGGGGGGACACTGAAGCTTTCTTT.

The CDR3 nucleotides read TGTGCCACCAGTGGCGCAGGGTCAAATGAGCAGTTCTTC. Its protein is CATSGAGSNEQFF. The chain carries TRBV24-1 and TRBJ2-1; TRBD1 is a possible D gene (5 bases). The V gene lost 5 bases and the J gene lost 7 bases, with 11 bases spanning the gap. Germline CDR1 is KGHDR and CDR2 is SFDVKD. This CDR3 is 13 amino acids long.

The V gene is TRBV3-1 (or the pseudogene TRBV3-2), the J gene TRBJ2-6; maybe TRBD1 (5 bases). Germline V gene data show CDR1 as LGHDT and CDR2 as YNNKEL (reference sequence). Trimming stripped 1 base from V and 2 bases from J, with 12 bases between. CDR3 length equals 17 residues. The CDR3 DNA reads TGTGCCAGCAGCCAAGCAGGGTTTATCGCTGGGGCCAACGTCCTGACTTTC. Protein product: CASSQAGFIAGANVLTF.

This chain links TRBV25-1 with TRBJ2-3, with D tentatively TRBD2 (5 bases). The CDR3 totals 13 residues. The germline gives CDR1 MGHDK, CDR2 SYGVNS. V was clipped by 4 bases and J by 2 bases, with 7 bases between them. CDR3 region: CASSAGNTDTQYF. Here the CDR3 DNA reads TGTGCCAGCAGTGCGGGGAACACAGATACGCAGTATTTT.

The J gene is TRBJ2-3, the V gene TRBV7-2; 7 positions match TRBD2. The CDR3 runs 18 residues. Trimming removed 0 bases from V and 1 base from J; junction bases left unmatched: 10. Germline-derived CDR1 and CDR2 are SGHTA and FQGNSA. The CDR3 sequence is CASSLAVLSGGGTDTQYF. CDR3 DNA sequence: TGTGCCAGCAGCTTAGCGGTTTTGTCGGGAGGCGGCACAGATACGCAGTATTTT.

The table lists this clone with a count of one. As DNA, the CDR3 is TGCGCCAGCAGCCAAGATGCGGGACAGGGGGCTCGAAACTATGGCTACACCTTC. It translates to CASSQDAGQGARNYGYTF. The rearrangement joins TRBV4-1 to TRBJ1-2; 12 bases match TRBD1. The CDR3 length is 18 residues. Germline V gene sequence: CDR1 MGHRA, CDR2 YSYEKL. With V trimmed by 0 bases and J by 2 bases, 7 bases remained unmatched.

The V call is TRBV5-1, the J call TRBJ1-2; the D is unclear. Per the germline V gene, CDR1 is SGHRS and CDR2 is YFSETQ. The V and J ends lost 2 bases and 6 bases respectively, with 11 bases between them. CDR3 length: 13 amino acids. The CDR3 region is CASSFEDWNGYTF. CDR3 DNA: TGCGCCAGCAGCTTCGAGGATTGGAATGGCTACACCTTC.

This clone was detected only once. This chain links TRBV18 with TRBJ2-3; 10 bases line up with TRBD1. Unmatched junction bases numbered 5, after V lost 3 bases and J lost 2 bases. The CDR3 extends over 16 amino acids. Per germline, CDR1 KGHSH and CDR2 LQKENI. CDR3 in amino acids: CASSPLGTGVTDTQYF. DNA for the CDR3: TGTGCCAGCTCACCCCTAGGGACAGGGGTCACAGATACGCAGTATTTT. The full variable domain, with the rest looked up from reference TRBV18 and TRBJ2-3, is NAGVMQNPRHLVRRRGQEARLRCSPMKGHSHVYWYRQLPEEGLKFMVYLQKENIIDESGMPKERFSAEFPKEGPSILRIQQVVRGDSAAYFCASSPLGTGVTDTQYFGPGTRLTVL.

This sequence joins TRBV7-3 and TRBJ2-1; 11 bases agree with TRBD2. J lost 3 bases, V lost 1 base, and 11 bases had no gene match. This CDR3 has 19 amino acids. In germline, CDR1 is SGHTA, CDR2 FQGTGA. CDR3 sequence: CASSLKLAGATLDYNEQFF. The CDR3 bases are TGTGCCAGCAGCTTAAAACTAGCGGGGGCGACCTTGGACTACAATGAGCAGTTCTTC.